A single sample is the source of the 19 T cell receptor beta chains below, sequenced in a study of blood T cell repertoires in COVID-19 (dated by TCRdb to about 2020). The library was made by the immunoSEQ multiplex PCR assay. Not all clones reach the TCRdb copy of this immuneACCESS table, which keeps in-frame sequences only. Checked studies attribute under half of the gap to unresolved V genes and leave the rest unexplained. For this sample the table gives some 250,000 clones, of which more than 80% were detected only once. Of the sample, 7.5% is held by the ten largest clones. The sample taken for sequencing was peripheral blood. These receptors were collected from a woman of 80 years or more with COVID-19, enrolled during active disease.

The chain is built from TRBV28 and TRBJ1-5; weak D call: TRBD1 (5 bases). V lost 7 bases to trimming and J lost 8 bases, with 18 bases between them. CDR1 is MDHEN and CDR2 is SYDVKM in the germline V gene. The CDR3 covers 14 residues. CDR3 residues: CASIRRGFVEPQHF. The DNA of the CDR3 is TGTGCCAGCATCCGACGGGGGTTCGTGGAGCCCCAGCATTTT.

CDR3 protein: CSVATGALNYGYTF. CDR3 DNA sequence: TGCAGCGTAGCCACAGGGGCCCTTAACTATGGCTACACCTTC. The chain couples TRBV29-1 to TRBJ1-2; TRBD1 matches at 7 bases. Germline CDR1 and CDR2: SQVTM and ANQGSEA. V lost 6 bases to trimming and J lost 1 base; unmatched junction nucleotides: 8. The CDR3 length is 14 residues.

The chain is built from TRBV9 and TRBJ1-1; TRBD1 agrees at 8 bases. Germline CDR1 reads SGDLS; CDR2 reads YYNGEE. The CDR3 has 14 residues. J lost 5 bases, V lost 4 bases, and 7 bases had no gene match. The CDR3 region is CASSPRQGKTEAFF. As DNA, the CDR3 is TGTGCCAGCAGCCCCCGACAGGGGAAAACTGAAGCTTTCTTT.

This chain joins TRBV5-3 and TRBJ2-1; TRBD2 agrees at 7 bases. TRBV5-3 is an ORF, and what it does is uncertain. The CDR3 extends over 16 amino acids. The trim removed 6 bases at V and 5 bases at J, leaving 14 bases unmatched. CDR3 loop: CARINPVGEGHNEQFF. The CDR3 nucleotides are TGTGCCAGAATTAATCCGGTCGGGGAGGGCCACAATGAGCAGTTCTTC.

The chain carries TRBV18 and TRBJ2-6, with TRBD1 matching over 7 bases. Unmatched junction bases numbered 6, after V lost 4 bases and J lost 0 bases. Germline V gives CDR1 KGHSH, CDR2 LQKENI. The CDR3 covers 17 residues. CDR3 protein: CASSRTGRSSGANVLTF. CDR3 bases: TGTGCCAGCTCACGGACAGGTCGCTCCTCTGGGGCCAACGTCCTGACTTTC.

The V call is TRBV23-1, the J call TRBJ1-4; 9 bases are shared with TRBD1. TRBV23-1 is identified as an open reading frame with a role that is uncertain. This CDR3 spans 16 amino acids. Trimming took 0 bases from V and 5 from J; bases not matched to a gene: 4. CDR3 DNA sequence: TGCGCCAGCAGTCAATCTCGGGGACAGGGAAATGAAAAACTGTTTTTT. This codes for CASSQSRGQGNEKLFF.

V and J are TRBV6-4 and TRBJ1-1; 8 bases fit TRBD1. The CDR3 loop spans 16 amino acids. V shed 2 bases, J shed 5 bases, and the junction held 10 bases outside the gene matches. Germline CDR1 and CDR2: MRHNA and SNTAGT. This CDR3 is CASSDRQGAPWTEAFF. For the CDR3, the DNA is TGTGCCAGCAGTGACCGGCAGGGGGCGCCGTGGACTGAAGCTTTCTTT.

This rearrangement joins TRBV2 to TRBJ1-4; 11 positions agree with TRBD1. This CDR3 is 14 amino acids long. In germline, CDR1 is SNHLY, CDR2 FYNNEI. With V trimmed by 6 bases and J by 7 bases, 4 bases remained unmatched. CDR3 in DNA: TGTGCCAGCAGCTTCGGGACAGGGGGTGAAAAACTGTTTTTT. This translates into CASSFGTGGEKLFF.

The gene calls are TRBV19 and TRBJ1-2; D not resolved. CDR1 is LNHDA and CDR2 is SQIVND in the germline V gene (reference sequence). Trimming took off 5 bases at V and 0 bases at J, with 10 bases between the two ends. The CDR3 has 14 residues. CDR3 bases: TGTGCCAGTAGTTTGGATCGGGCTAACTATGGCTACACCTTC. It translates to CASSLDRANYGYTF.

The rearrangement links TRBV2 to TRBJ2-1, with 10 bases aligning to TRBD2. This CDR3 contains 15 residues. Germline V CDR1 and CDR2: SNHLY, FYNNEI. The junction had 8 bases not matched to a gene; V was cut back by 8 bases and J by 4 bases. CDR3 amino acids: CASGLAGGSYNEQFF. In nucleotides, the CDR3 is TGTGCCAGCGGATTAGCGGGAGGCTCTTACAATGAGCAGTTCTTC.

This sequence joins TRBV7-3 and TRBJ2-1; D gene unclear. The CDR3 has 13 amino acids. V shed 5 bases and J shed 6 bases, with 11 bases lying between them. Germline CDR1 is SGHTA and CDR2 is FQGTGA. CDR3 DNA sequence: TGTGCCAGCAGCACTACTATGAGCAATGAGCAGTTCTTC. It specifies CASSTTMSNEQFF.

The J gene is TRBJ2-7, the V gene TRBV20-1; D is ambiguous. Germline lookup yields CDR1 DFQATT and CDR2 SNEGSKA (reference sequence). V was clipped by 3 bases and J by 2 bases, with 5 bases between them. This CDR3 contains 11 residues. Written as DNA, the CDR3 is TGCAGTGCTAGGGGCCCCTACGAGCAGTACTTC. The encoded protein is CSARGPYEQYF.

The CDR3: CASSPLDRNYTF. The CDR3 bases are TGTGCCAGCTCACCGCTAGACCGTAACTACACCTTC. The chain combines TRBV18 with TRBJ1-2, with D uncertain. CDR3 length: 12 residues. V was clipped by 3 bases and J by 10 bases, with 12 bases between them. The V gene's germline CDR1 is KGHSH and CDR2 LQKENI.

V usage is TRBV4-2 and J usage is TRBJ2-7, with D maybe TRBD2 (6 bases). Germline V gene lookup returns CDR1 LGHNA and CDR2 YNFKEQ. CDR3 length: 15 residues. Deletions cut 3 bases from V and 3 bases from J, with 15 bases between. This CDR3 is CASSQASGVGYEQYF. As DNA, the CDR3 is TGTGCCAGCAGCCAGGCTTCGGGAGTAGGCTACGAGCAGTACTTC.

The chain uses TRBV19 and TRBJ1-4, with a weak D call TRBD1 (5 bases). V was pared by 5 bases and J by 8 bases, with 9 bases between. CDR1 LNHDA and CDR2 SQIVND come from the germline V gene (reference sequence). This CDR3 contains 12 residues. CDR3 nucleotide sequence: TGTGCCAGTAGTGCCTCAGGGGAAAAACTGTTTTTT. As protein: CASSASGEKLFF.

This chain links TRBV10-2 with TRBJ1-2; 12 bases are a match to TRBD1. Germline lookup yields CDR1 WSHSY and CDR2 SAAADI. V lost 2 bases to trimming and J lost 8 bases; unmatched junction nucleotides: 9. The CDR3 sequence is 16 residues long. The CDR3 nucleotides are TGCGCCAGCAGTGAGCTACCCACCGGGACAGGGGGCGGCTACACCTTC. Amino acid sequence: CASSELPTGTGGGYTF.

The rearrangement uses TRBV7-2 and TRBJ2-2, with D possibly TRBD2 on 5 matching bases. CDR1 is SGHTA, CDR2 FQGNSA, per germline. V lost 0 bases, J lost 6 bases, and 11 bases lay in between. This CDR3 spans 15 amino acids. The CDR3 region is CASSLALARAGELFF. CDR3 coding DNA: TGTGCCAGCAGCTTAGCGCTCGCGAGGGCCGGGGAGCTGTTTTTT. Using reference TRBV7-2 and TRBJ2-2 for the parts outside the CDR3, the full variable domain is GAGVSQSPSNKVTEKGKDVELRCDPISGHTALYWYRQSLGQGLEFLIYFQGNSAPDKSGLPSDRFSAERTGGSVSTLTIQRTQQEDSAVYLCASSLALARAGELFFGEGSRLTVL.

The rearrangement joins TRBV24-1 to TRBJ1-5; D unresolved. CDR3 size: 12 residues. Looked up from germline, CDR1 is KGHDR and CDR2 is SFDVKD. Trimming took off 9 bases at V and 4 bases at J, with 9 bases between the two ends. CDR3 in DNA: TGTGCCACCGAGGGCAGGAATCAGCCCCAGCATTTT. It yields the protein CATEGRNQPQHF.

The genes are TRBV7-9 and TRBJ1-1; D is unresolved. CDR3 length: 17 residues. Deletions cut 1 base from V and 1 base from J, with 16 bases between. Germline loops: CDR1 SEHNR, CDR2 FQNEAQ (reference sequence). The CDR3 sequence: CASSLGVGLTENTEAFF. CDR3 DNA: TGTGCCAGCAGCTTAGGGGTTGGGCTTACAGAGAACACTGAAGCTTTCTTT.